Below, 20 T cell receptor beta chains from the same sample are listed, as sequenced in a study of molecular identifiers for immune sequencing clone quantification. In TCRdb, the PCR reads were re-called with MiXCR into one record per CDR3 protein. The data hold around 94,000 distinct CDR3 sequences, with 35% observed a single time. Sequencing was carried out using naive CD8+ T cells from blood, with Jurkat cell RNA spiked in. Subset given: FACS-sorted CD8+CD4-CCR7+CD45RA+ naive T cells. The receptor set was obtained from a human donor in good health. Some libraries in this study had Jurkat cell RNA spiked in.

This clonotype has just a few counts. This chain links TRBV7-2 with TRBJ2-3, with TRBD2 matching 12 bases. The CDR3 runs to 15 residues. After removal of 5 bases from V and 6 bases from J, the junction contained 6 bases not matched to a gene. Germline-derived CDR1 and CDR2 are SGHTA and FQGNSA. The CDR3 protein is CASSRTSGRMDTQYF. The DNA for the CDR3 is TGTGCCAGCAGCCGCACTAGCGGGAGGATGGATACGCAGTATTTT.

Comment on this clonotype: A clone one base away is much larger, so this may be a read error. Likely a read error: the CDR3 ends without its conserved phenylalanine or tryptophan. The rearrangement links TRBV4-3 to TRBJ2-7; D perhaps matches TRBD2 (6 bases). V lost 4 bases and J 4 bases, leaving 14 bases between the germline ends. Germline V lookup: CDR1 LGHNA, CDR2 YSLEER. This CDR3 spans 14 amino acids. This CDR3 reads CASSRRDSPYEQYC. CDR3 bases: TGCGCCAGCAGCCGCCGGGACTCGCCTTACGAGCAGTACTGC.

Comments on this clonotype: This may be a read error: a much more frequent sequence differs by one nucleotide. The conserved phenylalanine or tryptophan normally closing the CDR3 is absent here, so this likely arose from a read error. The CDR3 is CASSYRGESGAEQYL. CDR3 DNA sequence: TGTGCCAGCAGTTACCGGGGGGAGTCGGGGGCGGAGCAGTACCTC. The rearrangement joins TRBV28 to TRBJ2-7, with D possibly matching TRBD2 (7 bases). V lost 4 bases and J 7 bases, leaving 20 bases between the germline ends. Germline loops: CDR1 MDHEN, CDR2 SYDVKM. The CDR3 is made up of 15 amino acids.

The rearrangement joins TRBV20-1 to TRBJ1-6; D unresolved. The CDR3 extends over 16 amino acids. The V gene's germline CDR1 is DFQATT and CDR2 SNEGSKA (reference sequence). Trimming pared 2 bases from V and 9 bases from J, leaving 20 bases between. The chain's CDR3 is CSARLRSLPEGSPLHF. The CDR3 nucleotides read TGCAGTGCTAGACTACGGAGTCTTCCGGAGGGTTCACCCCTCCACTTT.

This clonotype occurred a few times. The chain recombines TRBV5-1 with TRBJ2-5; no definite D call. CDR1 is SGHRS, CDR2 YFSETQ, per germline. V was cut by 0 bases and J by 2 bases, with 11 bases left in between. The CDR3 spans 15 residues. The chain's CDR3 is CASSLAGGIQETQYF. The CDR3 nucleotides are TGCGCCAGCAGCTTGGCAGGCGGTATACAAGAGACCCAGTACTTC.

To note about this clonotype: Mismatch with germline at one junction end may stem from a read error. The genes are TRBV6-2 or TRBV6-3 and TRBJ1-5; TRBD1 might be the D (5 bases). Germline CDR1 MNHEY, CDR2 SVGEGT. The CDR3 has 13 residues. CDR3 sequence reads: CASRDRGYQPQRF. CDR3 DNA sequence: TGTGCCAGCAGAGACAGAGGATATCAGCCCCAGCGTTTT.

As concerns this clonotype: It may be a read error: a sequence one base away is much more abundant. The chain couples TRBV28 to TRBJ2-7, with TRBD2 as a possible D gene (5 bases). The germline V gene has CDR1 MDHEN and CDR2 SYDVKM. The CDR3 sequence is 15 residues long. The DNA of the CDR3 is TGTGCCAGCAGTCATCTGAGCGGTGGCCCCTACGCGCAGTACTTC. Translation: CASSHLSGGPYAQYF. The complete variable domain, with remaining parts taken from reference TRBV28 and TRBJ2-7, reads DVKVTQSSRYLVKRTGEKVFLECVQDMDHENMFWYRQDPGLGLRLIYFSYDVKMKEKGDIPEGYSVSREKKERFSLILESASTNQTSMYLCASSHLSGGPYAQYFGPGTRLTVT.

This clonotype turned up a few times. The genes are TRBV6-5 and TRBJ1-5; unclear D gene. Germline assignment: CDR1 MNHEY and CDR2 SVGAGI. Trimming pared 0 bases from V and 3 bases from J, leaving 15 bases between. This CDR3 is 17 amino acids long. CDR3 region: CASSYSKASAINQPQHF. The CDR3 DNA sequence: TGTGCCAGCAGTTACTCGAAAGCATCCGCCATCAATCAGCCCCAGCATTTT.

The J gene is TRBJ2-1, the V gene TRBV6-2 or TRBV6-3; D uncertain. Germline V CDR1 and CDR2: MNHEY, SVGEGT. This CDR3 comprises 15 residues. Trimming pared 8 bases from V and 3 bases from J, leaving 17 bases between. CDR3 residues: CASAEDTYFYNEQFF. The DNA for the CDR3 is TGTGCCAGCGCCGAAGACACATACTTCTACAATGAGCAGTTCTTC.

In regard to this clonotype: A much larger clone lies one base from this, so it may be a read error. The chain recombines TRBV5-3 with TRBJ2-7, with 10 nucleotides matching TRBD2. TRBV5-3 counts as an open reading frame of uncertain function. The CDR3 sequence is 14 residues long. The CDR3 nucleotides read TGTGCCAGCAGCTTTAGCGGGAGGCCTTACGAGCTGTACTTC. Its protein product is CASSFSGRPYELYF.

This clonotype was detected only once. A much larger clonotype is one base distant, so this may be a read error. The J gene is TRBJ1-1, the V gene TRBV7-9, with D possibly matching TRBD1 (6 bases). CDR1 is SEHNR, CDR2 FQNEAQ, per germline (reference sequence). Trimming left V 4 bases short and J 7 bases short, with 25 bases between. This CDR3 region has 17 residues. The CDR3 loop reads CASSSTDPTQGTYEAFF. Here the CDR3 DNA reads TGTGCCAGCAGCTCGACTGACCCCACTCAGGGGACCTATGAAGCTTTCTTT.

The chain has TRBV5-1 and TRBJ2-1, with TRBD1 matching over 8 bases. In germline, CDR1 is SGHRS, CDR2 YFSETQ. Trimming removed 6 bases from V and 2 bases from J; junction bases left unmatched: 1. This CDR3 is 13 amino acids long. The CDR3: CASTGQAYNEQFF. The CDR3 nucleotides read TGCGCCAGCACGGGACAGGCCTACAATGAGCAGTTCTTC. Variable domain in full (rest from reference TRBV5-1 and TRBJ2-1): KAGVTQTPRYLIKTRGQQVTLSCSPISGHRSVSWYQQTPGQGLQFLFEYFSETQRNKGNFPGRFSGRQFSNSRSEMNVSTLELGDSALYLCASTGQAYNEQFFGPGTRLTVL.

The chain links TRBV10-3 to TRBJ1-5, with 7 positions matching TRBD1. The trim removed 8 bases at V and 3 bases at J, leaving 10 bases unmatched. This CDR3 has 15 amino acids. CDR1 is ENHRY and CDR2 is SYGVKD in the germline V gene. The CDR3 DNA follows: TGTGCCATCTGGGCCGGGGACAGACCCAATCAGCCCCAGCATTTT. It yields the protein CAIWAGDRPNQPQHF.

This clonotype has a single count. J is TRBJ2-7 and V is TRBV19; 10 bases are a match to TRBD1. This CDR3 comprises 14 residues. CDR1 and CDR2 from the germline V gene are LNHDA and SQIVND (reference sequence). J was trimmed by 4 bases and V by 1 base; bases with no gene match: 1. The CDR3 bases are TGTGCCAGTAGTATAGGGGACAGGGGTTACGAGCAGTACTTC. Translation gives CASSIGDRGYEQYF.

About this clonotype: This could be a read error, since a much larger clone is one nucleotide away. The chain combines TRBV19 with TRBJ2-4, with 10 positions matching TRBD2. There are 15 residues in the CDR3. Germline V gene data show CDR1 as LNHDA and CDR2 as SQIVND (reference sequence). The CDR3 spells CASSELAGPKNILYF. In DNA form, the CDR3 reads TGTGCCAGTAGTGAACTAGCGGGACCTAAAAACATTCTGTACTTC. Full variable domain (remainder filled in from reference TRBV19 and TRBJ2-4): DGGITQSPKYLFRKEGQNVTLSCEQNLNHDAMYWYRQDPGQGLRLIYYSQIVNDFQKGDIAEGYSVSREKKESFPLTVTSAQKNPTAFYLCASSELAGPKNILYFGAGTRLSVL.

The chain joins TRBV5-4 to TRBJ2-7; D remains unclear. Germline CDR1 SGHNT, CDR2 YYREEE (reference sequence). V was shortened by 0 bases and J by 6 bases, with 7 bases between the two germline ends. The CDR3 is 12 residues long. CDR3 DNA sequence: TGTGCCAGCAGCTTGGGGAGTGGCGAGCAGTACTTC. It yields the protein CASSLGSGEQYF.

About this clonotype: The junction departs from the called germline gene at one end, perhaps through a read error. The chain combines TRBV9 with TRBJ1-3; D may be TRBD1 (6 bases). The CDR3 is 16 amino acids. The germline V gene encodes CDR1 SGDLS and CDR2 YYNGEE. The chain's CDR3 is CASSVDGGGSRNTIHF. CDR3 DNA sequence: TGTGCCAGCAGCGTAGACGGGGGCGGCTCTCGAAACACCATACATTTT.

With respect to this clonotype: A much larger clone differs from this one at a single base, so this may be a read error. The rearrangement uses TRBV6-5 and TRBJ1-4; the D is unclear. Germline V lookup: CDR1 MNHEY, CDR2 SVGAGI. V gave up 11 bases and J gave up 7 bases, with 17 bases separating them. This CDR3 comprises 13 residues. The CDR3 here is CARKIAWGEKLFF. Here the CDR3 DNA reads TGTGCCCGCAAAATAGCCTGGGGTGAAAAACTGTTTTTT.

In this sample, this clonotype turned up many times. The rearrangement links TRBV2 to TRBJ1-6, with 9 bases fitting TRBD1. The CDR3 is made up of 14 amino acids. The junction had 9 bases not matched to a gene; V was cut back by 4 bases and J by 14 bases. The germline V gene encodes CDR1 SNHLY and CDR2 FYNNEI. CDR3 in DNA: TGTGCCAGCAGTGCCGGGACAGGGCCCATTTCCCTCCACTTT. It codes for CASSAGTGPISLHF.

With respect to this clonotype: Since no conserved phenylalanine or tryptophan closes the CDR3, a read error is the likely cause. The V call is TRBV6-1, the J call TRBJ2-2, with no clear D. Germline V gene data show CDR1 as MNHNS and CDR2 as SASEGT. This CDR3 has 11 amino acids. Trimming removed 1 base from V and 8 bases from J, with 2 bases in between. CDR3 sequence reads: CASSEVGELFL. The CDR3 DNA sequence: TGTGCCAGCAGTGAAGTGGGGGAGCTGTTTTTA.